The 30 T cell receptor beta chains given below trace back to one sample, sequenced in a study of shared clonotypes between healthy human individuals. Using immunoSEQ multiplex PCR, the repertoire was profiled, and TCRdb retains in-frame clones only, with some absent. This sample has millions of clones, with more than 90% found just once. The specimen sequenced was naive CD4+ T cells sorted from blood. Subset defined: CD45RA+ positively selected. The receptors were sampled from a man aged 18 to 35 in good health.

This chain joins TRBV10-3 and TRBJ1-1; D unresolved. The V and J ends lost 7 bases and 6 bases respectively, with 15 bases between them. CDR3 size: 13 residues. The V gene's germline CDR1 is ENHRY and CDR2 SYGVKD. In DNA, the CDR3 is TGTGCCATCACGGTCACAGCGGACGCTGAAGCTTTCTTT. Encoded protein: CAITVTADAEAFF.

The chain's CDR3 is CASSLAVEENYGYTF. The CDR3 DNA sequence: TGTGCCAGCAGCTTAGCCGTCGAGGAAAACTATGGCTACACCTTC. V and J are TRBV7-9 and TRBJ1-2; D not certain. The ends were cut back, 0 bases at V and 2 bases at J, with 10 bases in the middle. Germline lookup yields CDR1 SEHNR and CDR2 FQNEAQ (reference sequence). The CDR3 covers 15 residues.

A few counts support this clone. For the CDR3, the DNA is TGTGCCAGCTCCCGGGGGCTCACTGAAGCTTTCTTT. Amino acid sequence: CASSRGLTEAFF. The J gene is TRBJ1-1, the V gene TRBV14; possibly TRBD1 for D (6 bases). CDR1 and CDR2 from the germline V gene are SGHDN and FVKESK. The CDR3 has 12 residues. V was trimmed by 8 bases and J by 4 bases, leaving 11 bases between them.

V is TRBV21-1 and J is TRBJ1-3; the table assigns TRBD1, which was not confirmed against the DNA. TRBV21-1 is designated a pseudogene. The CDR3 contains 15 residues. The CDR3 sequence: CASSRAATSGNTIYF. The DNA for the CDR3 is TGTGCCAGCAGCAGGGCAGCCACCTCTGGAAACACCATATATTTT.

As to this clone: The same CDR3 can be traced to other DNA sequences in this sample. J is TRBJ2-2 and V is TRBV7-2, with 9 bases fitting TRBD2. Germline V lookup: CDR1 SGHTA, CDR2 FQGNSA. V shed 5 bases and J 1 base; nucleotides not matched to a gene: 5. The CDR3 loop spans 16 amino acids. The CDR3 loop reads CASSPLAGLNTGELFF. The CDR3 DNA reads TGTGCCAGCAGCCCGCTAGCGGGACTGAACACCGGGGAGCTGTTTTTT.

The rearrangement joins TRBV6-5 to TRBJ1-6; 12 positions agree with TRBD1. Germline CDR1 and CDR2: MNHEY and SVGAGI. The CDR3 is 14 residues long. With V trimmed by 6 bases and J by 10 bases, 4 bases remained unmatched. The CDR3 bases are TGTGCCAGCAGAGCCGGGACAGGGGGCTCACCCCTCCACTTT. Encoded protein: CASRAGTGGSPLHF.

This rearrangement joins TRBV7-2 to TRBJ2-7; D is possibly TRBD2 (5 bases). CDR3 size: 13 residues. V was cut by 5 bases and J by 5 bases, with 13 bases left in between. Germline loops: CDR1 SGHTA, CDR2 FQGNSA. CDR3 DNA: TGTGCCAGCAGCCCAGAGCGGAAGAACGAGCAGTACTTC. This encodes CASSPERKNEQYF.

A few counts support this clone. The chain carries TRBV11-2 and TRBJ1-5; unclear D gene. CDR1 is SGHAT, CDR2 FQNNGV, per germline. The CDR3 covers 13 residues. Trimming removed 1 base from V and 5 bases from J, with 6 bases in between. CDR3 in amino acids: CASSLAEDQPQHF. CDR3 nucleotide sequence: TGTGCCAGCAGCTTAGCCGAGGATCAGCCCCAGCATTTT.

This chain links TRBV7-2 with TRBJ2-7; perhaps TRBD2 as D (6 bases). V dropped 6 bases and J dropped 5 bases, with 20 bases sitting between them. Looked up from germline, CDR1 is SGHTA and CDR2 is FQGNSA. The CDR3 consists of 15 residues. In nucleotides, the CDR3 is TGTGCCAGCAGTCCGGTCGGGGGAAAATACCACGAGCAGTACTTC. It codes for CASSPVGGKYHEQYF.

V and J are TRBV5-1 and TRBJ2-3; 11 bases align to TRBD2. The CDR3 loop spans 14 amino acids. The V segment lost 5 bases and the J segment 4 bases; nucleotides outside the gene matches: 3. Germline values: CDR1 SGHRS, CDR2 YFSETQ. CDR3: CASRGSGGADTQYF. The CDR3 bases are TGCGCCAGCAGAGGTAGCGGGGGGGCAGATACGCAGTATTTT.

This chain connects TRBV7-2 to TRBJ2-7; D is unclear. V dropped 2 bases and J dropped 3 bases, with 17 bases sitting between them. CDR1 is SGHTA, CDR2 FQGNSA, per germline. This CDR3 region has 16 residues. This chain's CDR3 is CASSLMVHGLGYEQYF. The CDR3 DNA is TGTGCCAGCAGCTTAATGGTGCACGGGCTAGGCTACGAGCAGTACTTC. Together with reference TRBV7-2 and TRBJ2-7, the CDR3 gives the full variable domain: GAGVSQSPSNKVTEKGKDVELRCDPISGHTALYWYRQSLGQGLEFLIYFQGNSAPDKSGLPSDRFSAERTGGSVSTLTIQRTQQEDSAVYLCASSLMVHGLGYEQYFGPGTRLTVT.

This sequence joins TRBV5-5 and TRBJ1-1; 8 bases are a match to TRBD1. V lost 4 bases to trimming and J lost 5 bases; unmatched junction nucleotides: 13. Germline V lookup: CDR1 SGHKS, CDR2 YYEKEE (reference sequence). This CDR3 is built from 16 residues. CDR3 residues: CASSPGQGIVRTEAFF. CDR3 sequence (DNA): TGTGCCAGCAGCCCAGGACAGGGTATAGTTAGGACTGAAGCTTTCTTT.

The chain carries TRBV2 and TRBJ2-5; D might be TRBD2 (6 bases). Trimming removed 4 bases at V and 6 bases at J, with 6 bases between. Germline V gene data show CDR1 as SNHLY and CDR2 as FYNNEI. This CDR3 is 11 amino acids long. The CDR3 sequence is CASSGGKTQYF. CDR3 coding DNA: TGTGCCAGCAGTGGCGGGAAGACCCAGTACTTC. Together with reference TRBV2 and TRBJ2-5, the CDR3 gives the full variable domain: EPEVTQTPSHQVTQMGQEVILRCVPISNHLYFYWYRQILGQKVEFLVSFYNNEISEKSEIFDDQFSVERPDGSNFTLKIRSTKLEDSAMYFCASSGGKTQYFGPGTRLLVL.

This clone was detected only once. The gene calls are TRBV6-1 and TRBJ1-5; tentative D call: TRBD1 (5 bases). This CDR3 has 13 amino acids. V dropped 8 bases and J dropped 2 bases, with 10 bases sitting between them. The germline CDR1 and CDR2 sequences are MNHNS and SASEGT. The CDR3 nucleotides read TGTGCCAGCCAGGACATACGCAATCAGCCCCAGCATTTT. Its translation: CASQDIRNQPQHF.

The chain joins TRBV10-1 to TRBJ2-7; 7 nucleotides match TRBD1. The V and J ends lost 4 bases and 2 bases, in that order; junction bases with no gene match: 2. Germline CDR1 WNHNN, CDR2 SYGVQD (reference sequence). The CDR3 is 13 residues long. The CDR3 sequence is CASSAGTAYEQYF. The CDR3 region has the DNA TGCGCCAGCAGTGCCGGGACAGCCTACGAGCAGTACTTC.

The chain carries TRBV19 and TRBJ2-4; D not resolved. V was shortened by 0 bases and J by 8 bases, with 14 bases between the two germline ends. Germline V CDR1 and CDR2: LNHDA, SQIVND (reference sequence). The CDR3 runs to 15 residues. This chain's CDR3 is CASSIDPSLPHIQYF. The CDR3 bases are TGTGCCAGTAGTATAGATCCTAGTTTGCCCCACATTCAGTACTTC.

The rearrangement joins TRBV18 to TRBJ2-1, with D perhaps TRBD2 (6 bases). The V and J ends lost 3 bases and 0 bases respectively, with 18 bases between them. CDR1 is KGHSH, CDR2 LQKENI, per germline. The CDR3 length is 18 residues. Written as DNA, the CDR3 is TGTGCCAGCTCACCCCCCGCCGGAGGGCCGCTCTCCTACAATGAGCAGTTCTTC. It encodes CASSPPAGGPLSYNEQFF.

This chain connects TRBV7-9 to TRBJ1-1; 7 bases match TRBD1. The CDR3 is made up of 15 amino acids. The V segment lost 2 bases and the J segment 0 bases; nucleotides outside the gene matches: 3. Germline V gene data show CDR1 as SEHNR and CDR2 as FQNEAQ (reference sequence). The CDR3 nucleotides read TGTGCCAGCAGCTTATCCCAGGGGGTGAACACTGAAGCTTTCTTT. It specifies CASSLSQGVNTEAFF. The complete variable domain, with remaining parts taken from reference TRBV7-9 and TRBJ1-1, reads DTGVSQNPRHKITKRGQNVTFRCDPISEHNRLYWYRQTLGQGPEFLTYFQNEAQLEKSRLLSDRFSAERPKGSFSTLEIQRTEQGDSAMYLCASSLSQGVNTEAFFGQGTRLTVV.

This chain uses TRBV19 with TRBJ1-5; D is possibly TRBD1 (6 bases). V gave up 3 bases and J gave up 1 base, with 16 bases separating them. The CDR3 covers 17 residues. The V gene's germline CDR1 is LNHDA and CDR2 SQIVND (reference sequence). CDR3 bases: TGTGCCAGTAGTATGTTGTCAGGGGTGGTGAGCAATCAGCCCCAGCATTTT. It encodes CASSMLSGVVSNQPQHF.

The CDR3 spells CASSGRTPDATEAFF. The DNA for the CDR3 is TGTGCCAGCAGTGGGCGGACGCCTGATGCTACTGAAGCTTTCTTT. The genes are TRBV2 and TRBJ1-1; D remains ambiguous. Germline CDR1 reads SNHLY; CDR2 reads FYNNEI. The V gene lost 4 bases and the J gene lost 5 bases, with 17 bases spanning the gap. The length of the CDR3 is 15 residues.

The CDR3 nucleotides are TGTGCCAGCAAATCGATTGGAGAGACCCAGTACTTC. Protein sequence: CASKSIGETQYF. V usage is TRBV2 and J usage is TRBJ2-5; no definite D call. In germline, CDR1 is SNHLY, CDR2 FYNNEI. V dropped 7 bases and J dropped 4 bases, with 10 bases sitting between them. This CDR3 region has 12 residues.

This chain joins TRBV5-6 and TRBJ1-3; D might be TRBD1 (6 bases). Germline values: CDR1 SGHDT, CDR2 YYEEEE. V was shortened by 1 base and J by 6 bases, with 14 bases between the two germline ends. This CDR3 is 15 amino acids long. CDR3: CASSLRRTGLNTIYF. CDR3 nucleotides: TGTGCCAGCAGCTTGAGGAGAACAGGGCTAAACACCATATATTTT.

Of note for this clone: The junction departs from germline at one end; a sequencing error may be responsible. The rearrangement uses TRBV7-7 and TRBJ2-3; either TRBD1 or TRBD2 may fit D (6 bases each). The V gene's germline CDR1 is SSHAT and CDR2 FNYEAQ (reference sequence). This CDR3 has 16 amino acids. Here the CDR3 reads CASSLDLGGPGDTQYF. CDR3 in DNA: TGTGCTAGCAGCTTAGACCTTGGGGGGCCGGGAGATACGCAGTATTTT. Full variable domain (outside the CDR3, taken from reference TRBV7-7 and TRBJ2-3): GAGVSQSPRYKVTKRGQDVTLRCDPISSHATLYWYQQALGQGPEFLTYFNYEAQPDKSGLPSDRFSAERPEGSISTLTIQRTEQRDSAMYRCASSLDLGGPGDTQYFGPGTRLTVL.

The chain links TRBV30 to TRBJ2-7; 7 bases align to TRBD2. The trim removed 0 bases at V and 3 bases at J, leaving 5 bases unmatched. The germline CDR1 and CDR2 sequences are GTSNPN and SVGIG (reference sequence). This CDR3 is built from 14 residues. CDR3 sequence reads: CAWSVRLADYEQYF. The CDR3 nucleotides are TGTGCCTGGAGTGTACGGCTAGCGGACTACGAGCAGTACTTC.

This sequence joins TRBV6-4 and TRBJ1-6, with D maybe TRBD1 (5 bases). The CDR3 covers 13 residues. Germline values: CDR1 MRHNA, CDR2 SNTAGT. The V gene lost 6 bases and the J gene lost 7 bases, with 10 bases spanning the gap. CDR3 nucleotides: TGTGCCAGCAGCAGGGTTTCGAATTCACCCCTCCACTTT. It encodes CASSRVSNSPLHF.

This chain joins TRBV30 and TRBJ1-5; perhaps TRBD1 as D (5 bases). Trimming removed 4 bases from V and 6 bases from J, with 10 bases in between. Germline CDR1 reads GTSNPN; CDR2 reads SVGIG (reference sequence). This CDR3 region has 12 residues. The DNA for the CDR3 is TGTGCCTGGAAAAGGGGAAGTCAGCCCCAGCATTTT. It yields the protein CAWKRGSQPQHF.

The gene calls are TRBV6-5 and TRBJ1-3; 7 bases match TRBD1. V was pared by 4 bases and J by 0 bases, with 6 bases of the junction left unmatched. The length of the CDR3 is 16 residues. Germline V gene lookup returns CDR1 MNHEY and CDR2 SVGAGI. The DNA of the CDR3 is TGTGCCAGCAGTTCGGGACAGACAAGCTCTGGAAACACCATATATTTT. Amino acid sequence: CASSSGQTSSGNTIYF.

V gene TRBV4-3 combines with J gene TRBJ1-6, with a possible D match to TRBD1 (5 bases). The CDR3 is 16 residues long. Between the trimmed V and J ends, which lost 0 bases and 7 bases, there was a span of 13 bases. Germline assignment: CDR1 LGHNA and CDR2 YSLEER. The CDR3 loop is CASSQDKGILNSPLHF. CDR3 DNA: TGCGCCAGCAGCCAAGATAAGGGGATCTTAAATTCACCCCTCCACTTT.

As for this clone: Within the sample, other DNA sequences also encode this same CDR3. The rearrangement links TRBV11-2 to TRBJ1-6, with TRBD1 as a possible D gene (5 bases). This CDR3 has 14 residues. In germline, CDR1 is SGHAT, CDR2 FQNNGV. Deletions cut 5 bases from V and 5 bases from J, with 10 bases between. CDR3 sequence (DNA): TGTGCCAGCAGCCCAGGGTCCAATAATTCACCCCTCCACTTT. Its translation: CASSPGSNNSPLHF.

The chain couples TRBV27 to TRBJ1-4; D is possibly TRBD1 (5 bases). V was shortened by 3 bases and J by 8 bases, with 16 bases between the two germline ends. Per the germline V gene, CDR1 is MNHEY and CDR2 is SMNVEV (reference sequence). The CDR3 totals 15 residues. The CDR3 DNA follows: TGTGCCAGCAGTTTTACGGGGGGGTTGGGGGAAAAACTGTTTTTT. Encoded protein: CASSFTGGLGEKLFF. The variable domain in full, with the rest retrieved from reference TRBV27 and TRBJ1-4, is EAQVTQNPRYLITVTGKKLTVTCSQNMNHEYMSWYRQDPGLGLRQIYYSMNVEVTDKGDVPEGYKVSRKEKRNFPLILESPSPNQTSLYFCASSFTGGLGEKLFFGSGTQLSVL.